Below, 5 T cell receptor beta chains from the same sample are listed, as sequenced in a study of human T cells and chemical hapten exposure. Time point specified: patch test 3, about 24 weeks after DPC sensitization. Stated treatment: therapeutic diphenylcyclopropenone sensitization with weekly scalp DPC. TCRdb reprocessed the RACE reads with MiXCR, giving one entry per CDR3 protein. The data contain about 90,000 distinct CDR3 sequences, roughly 11% of them singletons. The sample consisted of whole blood, taken in connection with sensitization to the hapten diphenylcyclopropenone (DPC). These receptor sequences come from a woman under 40 with alopecia areata. Some clones in this sample may be carry-over from other donors' samples.

V gene TRBV5-1 combines with J gene TRBJ2-3; 11 bases are shared with TRBD2. This CDR3 is built from 16 residues. Germline V lookup: CDR1 SGHRS, CDR2 YFSETQ. V trimming: 0 bases; J trimming: 0 bases; junction bases outside the gene matches: 0. CDR3 nucleotides: TGCGCCAGCAGCTTGGGACTAGCGGGAAGCACAGATACGCAGTATTTT. Protein sequence: CASSLGLAGSTDTQYF.

This clonotype showed up many times. The chain combines TRBV6-1 with TRBJ2-7; D is undetermined. CDR1 and CDR2 from the germline V gene are MNHNS and SASEGT. Trimming cost V 0 bases and J 2 bases, with 8 bases left between them. The CDR3 consists of 14 residues. CDR3 amino acids: CASSEALVTYEQYV. Here the CDR3 DNA reads TGTGCCAGCAGTGAAGCGTTGGTTACCTACGAGCAGTACGTC.

This clonotype showed up many times. The chain is built from TRBV2 and TRBJ2-1, with TRBD1 as a possible D gene (5 bases). The V gene's germline CDR1 is SNHLY and CDR2 FYNNEI. CDR3 size: 15 residues. The V and J ends lost 3 bases and 5 bases respectively, with 14 bases between them. In DNA, the CDR3 is TGTGCCAGCAGTGACATCCAGGGTATGCACAATGAGCAGTTCTTC. It translates to CASSDIQGMHNEQFF.

This clonotype was seen a few times. The CDR3 bases are TGCAGCGCTGAGCGGGAGTGGGGCTACAATGAGCAGTTCTTC. Translating it yields CSAEREWGYNEQFF. This rearrangement joins TRBV29-1 to TRBJ2-1; 8 positions agree with TRBD2. CDR3 length equals 14 residues. CDR1 is SQVTM, CDR2 ANQGSEA, per germline. J was trimmed by 3 bases and V by 7 bases; bases with no gene match: 8.

At least ten counts were recorded for this clonotype. CDR3: CASSLTERSYEQYF. In nucleotides, the CDR3 is TGTGCCAGCAGCTTGACAGAGAGAAGCTACGAGCAGTACTTC. J is TRBJ2-7 and V is TRBV7-9; tentatively, D is TRBD1 (5 bases). CDR1 and CDR2 (germline): SEHNR, FQNEAQ (reference sequence). The CDR3 loop spans 14 amino acids. V was trimmed by 3 bases and J by 3 bases, leaving 12 bases between them.